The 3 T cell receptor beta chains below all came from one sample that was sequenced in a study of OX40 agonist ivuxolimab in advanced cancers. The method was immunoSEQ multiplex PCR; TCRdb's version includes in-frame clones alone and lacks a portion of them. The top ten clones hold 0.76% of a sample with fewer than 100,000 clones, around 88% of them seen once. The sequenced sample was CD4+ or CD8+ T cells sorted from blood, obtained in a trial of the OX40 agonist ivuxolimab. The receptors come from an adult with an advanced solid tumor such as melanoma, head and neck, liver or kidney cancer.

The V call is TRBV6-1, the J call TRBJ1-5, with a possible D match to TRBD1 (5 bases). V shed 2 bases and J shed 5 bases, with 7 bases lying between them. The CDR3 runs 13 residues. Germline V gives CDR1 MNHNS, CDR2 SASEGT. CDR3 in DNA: TGTGCCAGCAGTGAAACAGGCCATCAGCCCCAGCATTTT. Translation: CASSETGHQPQHF.

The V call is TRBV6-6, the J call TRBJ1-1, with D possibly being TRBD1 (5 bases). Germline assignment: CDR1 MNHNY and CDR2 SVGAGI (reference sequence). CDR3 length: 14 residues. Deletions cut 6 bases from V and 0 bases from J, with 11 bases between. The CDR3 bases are TGTGCCAGCAGACTAACAGGTGTGAACACTGAAGCTTTCTTT. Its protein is CASRLTGVNTEAFF.

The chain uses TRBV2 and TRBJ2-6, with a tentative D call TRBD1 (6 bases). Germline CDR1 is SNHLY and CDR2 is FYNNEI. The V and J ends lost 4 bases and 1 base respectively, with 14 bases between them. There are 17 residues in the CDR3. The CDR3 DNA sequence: TGTGCCAGCAGTGCCCGACAGGCCGATTCTGGGGCCAACGTCCTGACTTTC. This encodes CASSARQADSGANVLTF.